This T cell receptor beta chain was retrieved from a study of spatial heterogeneity in lung cancer. Every individual TCR cDNA molecule carried its own unique molecular identifier, which allowed correction of PCR and sequencing errors. TCRdb itself ran the 5' RACE reads through MiXCR, one entry per CDR3 protein. The sample includes 25,000 to 35,000 distinct CDR3 sequences, 5% to 6.5% of them seen just once. Ten or more counts support this clonotype. The time point: blood at routine non-recurrence follow-up after resection. Sequencing was performed on whole RNA extracted from tumor and nontumor lung tissue, or from frozen PBMC, and the material was left unsorted. The germline CDR1 and CDR2 sequences are MNHNY and SVGAGI (reference sequence). The CDR3 consists of 14 residues. V lost 2 bases and J lost 4, with 11 bases in between.

The chain has TRBV6-6 and TRBJ2-5; D tentatively reads TRBD1 or TRBD2 (5 bases each). This clonotype originated in a female donor with early-stage non-small cell lung cancer. Sequencing was performed on PBMCs, taken at follow-up. The CDR3: CASSYDPGRETQYF. The CDR3 nucleotides are TGTGCCAGCAGTTACGATCCAGGGAGAGAGACCCAGTACTTC.